These 31 T cell receptor beta chains were sequenced from one sample in a study of blood T cell repertoires in COVID-19. Measured with immunoSEQ multiplex PCR; TCRdb has only the in-frame clones, and not every one. The data contain about 64,000 clones, more than 75% of them seen just once; the ten biggest clones take up approximately 14%. Sequencing input: peripheral blood. These receptors came from a man aged 60 to 69 with COVID-19, enrolled during active disease.

This clone was seen a few times. V gene TRBV28 combines with J gene TRBJ1-5; 8 bases align to TRBD1. Germline-derived CDR1 and CDR2 are MDHEN and SYDVKM. The CDR3 consists of 17 residues. V was pared by 1 base and J by 7 bases, with 12 bases of the junction left unmatched. CDR3 coding DNA: TGTGCCAGCAGTTTATCACCGAGACAGGGGTACAGACAGCCCCAGCATTTT. This gives the protein CASSLSPRQGYRQPQHF.

The V call is TRBV11-3, the J call TRBJ2-5, with unresolved D. This CDR3 has 13 residues. Germline-derived CDR1 and CDR2 are SGHNT and YENEEA. V was shortened by 1 base and J by 7 bases, with 10 bases between the two germline ends. The CDR3, as DNA: TGTGCCAGCAGCTTAGGAGTGTCGGGGACCCAGTACTTC. Protein: CASSLGVSGTQYF. The whole variable domain, filled in from reference TRBV11-3 and TRBJ2-5, reads EAGVVQSPRYKIIEKKQPVAFWCNPISGHNTLYWYLQNLGQGPELLIRYENEEAVDDSQLPKDRFSAERLKGVDSTLKIQPAELGDSAVYLCASSLGVSGTQYFGPGTRLLVL.

The chain recombines TRBV7-7 with TRBJ2-2, with no clear D. Germline V CDR1 and CDR2: SSHAT, FNYEAQ (reference sequence). The V end lost 5 bases, the J end lost 0 bases, and 4 bases lay between the germline ends. The CDR3 covers 13 residues. DNA of the CDR3: TGTGCCAGCAGCCCCACGAACACCGGGGAGCTGTTTTTT. It specifies CASSPTNTGELFF.

In this sample, this clone turned up a few times. The V call is TRBV9, the J call TRBJ1-4; TRBD1 aligns across 8 bases. Germline CDR1 is SGDLS and CDR2 is YYNGEE. The CDR3 covers 15 residues. J was trimmed by 5 bases and V by 4 bases; bases with no gene match: 7. The CDR3 here is CASSTGQGANEKLFF. CDR3 nucleotides: TGTGCCAGCAGCACTGGACAGGGCGCCAATGAAAAACTGTTTTTT.

The CDR3 nucleotides are TGTGCCTGGAGTGTCTATAGGGCTAGCGGGGCCATTGGGGAGCAGTACTTC. Amino acid sequence: CAWSVYRASGAIGEQYF. V gene TRBV30 combines with J gene TRBJ2-7; 9 bases map to TRBD2. CDR3 length equals 17 residues. Germline loops: CDR1 GTSNPN, CDR2 SVGIG (reference sequence). V was pared by 0 bases and J by 7 bases, with 16 bases of the junction left unmatched.

The V and J genes are TRBV29-1 and TRBJ1-4; D gene uncertain. V was clipped by 7 bases and J by 7 bases, with 10 bases between them. Germline CDR1 and CDR2: SQVTM and ANQGSEA. CDR3 length: 11 amino acids. In DNA form, the CDR3 reads TGCAGCGGCACAGTAGGTGAAAAACTGTTTTTT. It translates to CSGTVGEKLFF.

CDR3 sequence: CASSLQALYGSVTGELFF. The DNA for the CDR3 is TGTGCCAGCAGCTTACAGGCACTTTACGGGAGTGTCACCGGGGAGCTGTTTTTT. V usage is TRBV11-2 and J usage is TRBJ2-2; D is perhaps TRBD2 (6 bases). Per the germline V gene, CDR1 is SGHAT and CDR2 is FQNNGV. Trimming pared 2 bases from V and 4 bases from J, leaving 20 bases between. CDR3 length: 18 amino acids.

The rearrangement links TRBV5-1 to TRBJ1-1; 7 nucleotides align to TRBD1. The CDR3 consists of 12 residues. The V segment lost 6 bases and the J segment 12 bases; nucleotides outside the gene matches: 11. Germline CDR1 reads SGHRS; CDR2 reads YFSETQ. The CDR3: CASKGTAPRTFF. The CDR3 coding sequence is TGCGCCAGCAAAGGGACAGCCCCTAGAACTTTCTTT.

This clone was seen more than once but under ten times. V gene TRBV3-1 (or the pseudogene TRBV3-2) combines with J gene TRBJ1-6; D perhaps matches TRBD1 (6 bases). Trimming pared 0 bases from V and 11 bases from J, leaving 14 bases between. Germline V gene sequence: CDR1 LGHDT, CDR2 YNNKEL (reference sequence). This CDR3 is 15 amino acids long. CDR3 sequence: CASSQDRQGSAPLHF. CDR3 DNA sequence: TGTGCCAGCAGCCAAGATCGGCAGGGGAGCGCACCCCTCCACTTT.

The chain employs TRBV4-2 and TRBJ1-6, with 8 bases identical to TRBD1. Unmatched junction bases numbered 3, after V lost 4 bases and J lost 7 bases. Germline V gene sequence: CDR1 LGHNA, CDR2 YNFKEQ. This CDR3 comprises 14 residues. The CDR3 region is CASSPTGGNSPLHF. CDR3 nucleotides: TGTGCCAGCAGCCCTACAGGGGGAAATTCACCCCTCCACTTT.

This clone was detected only a few times. The CDR3 DNA sequence: TGTGCCAGCAGTTTTCCCAGATACAATTCACCCCTCCACTTT. It translates to CASSFPRYNSPLHF. The gene calls are TRBV28 and TRBJ1-6; D remains ambiguous. Germline V gene sequence: CDR1 MDHEN, CDR2 SYDVKM. Trimming took 3 bases from V and 7 from J, leaving 10 bases between them. There are 14 residues in the CDR3. Combining the CDR3 with reference TRBV28 and TRBJ1-6 gives the whole variable domain DVKVTQSSRYLVKRTGEKVFLECVQDMDHENMFWYRQDPGLGLRLIYFSYDVKMKEKGDIPEGYSVSREKKERFSLILESASTNQTSMYLCASSFPRYNSPLHFGNGTRLTVT.

This clone occurred a few times. The chain employs TRBV19 and TRBJ1-2; a possible D gene is TRBD1 (6 bases). V was clipped by 5 bases and J by 3 bases, with 13 bases between them. The CDR3 sequence is 14 residues long. Germline-derived CDR1 and CDR2 are LNHDA and SQIVND (reference sequence). This CDR3 is CASSPAGGDYGYTF. For the CDR3, the DNA is TGTGCCAGTAGTCCCGCGGGGGGCGACTATGGCTACACCTTC. The full variable domain, rest sourced from reference TRBV19 and TRBJ1-2, is DGGITQSPKYLFRKEGQNVTLSCEQNLNHDAMYWYRQDPGQGLRLIYYSQIVNDFQKGDIAEGYSVSREKKESFPLTVTSAQKNPTAFYLCASSPAGGDYGYTFGSGTRLTVV.

The gene calls are TRBV30 and TRBJ2-4, with D maybe TRBD2 (6 bases). The CDR3 covers 13 residues. Between the trimmed V and J ends, which lost 2 bases and 1 base, there was a span of 6 bases. Germline V CDR1 and CDR2: GTSNPN, SVGIG (reference sequence). CDR3 sequence (DNA): TGTGCCTGGAGTCGGGGGGCCAAAAACATTCAGTACTTC. Translating gives CAWSRGAKNIQYF. Filled out from reference TRBV30 and TRBJ2-4, the complete variable domain reads SQTIHQWPATLVQPVGSPLSLECTVEGTSNPNLYWYRQAAGRGLQLLFYSVGIGQISSEVPQNLSASRPQDRQFILSSKKLLLSDSGFYLCAWSRGAKNIQYFGAGTRLSVL.

The genes are TRBV30 and TRBJ1-5; 9 bases align to TRBD1. The V gene's germline CDR1 is GTSNPN and CDR2 SVGIG (reference sequence). The CDR3 length is 14 residues. The J segment lost 4 bases and the V segment lost 3 bases, leaving 4 bases of the junction unmatched. CDR3 amino acids: CAWSPGQGNQPQHF. The CDR3 DNA is TGTGCCTGGAGCCCTGGACAGGGGAATCAGCCCCAGCATTTT.

The table lists this clone with a few counts. V is TRBV28 and J is TRBJ2-7; the match to TRBD1 covers 11 bases. The V gene end was trimmed by 5 bases and the J gene end by 9 bases; junction bases not matched to a gene: 9. The germline CDR1 and CDR2 sequences are MDHEN and SYDVKM. The CDR3 spans 14 residues. CDR3 in amino acids: CASSTWTGGAAQYF. CDR3 nucleotides: TGTGCCAGCAGTACCTGGACAGGGGGCGCCGCGCAGTACTTC.

V is TRBV7-2 and J is TRBJ2-3; 9 bases agree with TRBD1. V was pared by 6 bases and J by 4 bases, with 11 bases of the junction left unmatched. The CDR3 is 16 residues long. Germline V gives CDR1 SGHTA, CDR2 FQGNSA. The CDR3, as DNA: TGTGCCAGCAGGCTCCCGGGACAGGGTTTTTCAGATACGCAGTATTTT. Translation gives CASRLPGQGFSDTQYF.

This clone was recorded only once. The rearrangement joins TRBV9 to TRBJ2-7; a possible D gene is TRBD2 (6 bases). Germline loops: CDR1 SGDLS, CDR2 YYNGEE. The V gene lost 9 bases and the J gene lost 5 bases, with 24 bases spanning the gap. This CDR3 contains 15 residues. CDR3 residues: CAKPAGNECENEQYF. The CDR3, as DNA: TGTGCCAAACCCGCGGGGAACGAGTGTGAGAACGAGCAGTACTTC.

The CDR3 sequence: CASSQLTTNYGYTF. CDR3 DNA: TGTGCCAGCAGCCAACTGACAACTAACTATGGCTACACCTTC. V gene TRBV3-1 (or the pseudogene TRBV3-2) combines with J gene TRBJ1-2; no firm D call. This CDR3 contains 14 residues. The germline V gene has CDR1 LGHDT and CDR2 YNNKEL (reference sequence). The V end was cut by 2 bases, the J end by 0 bases, with 7 bases between.

The chain uses TRBV7-3 and TRBJ2-1, with D possibly being TRBD2 (7 bases). Germline V gives CDR1 SGHTA, CDR2 FQGTGA. The V end lost 5 bases, the J end lost 5 bases, and 19 bases lay between the germline ends. The CDR3 contains 16 residues. DNA for the CDR3: TGTGCCAGCAGCCCATCTTCGGGGGGCCGAAACAATGAGCAGTTCTTC. This encodes CASSPSSGGRNNEQFF.

A few counts support this clone. V is TRBV11-2 and J is TRBJ2-5, with D tentatively TRBD2 (5 bases). V dropped 8 bases and J dropped 4 bases, with 20 bases sitting between them. The CDR3 extends over 15 amino acids. Germline V gene data show CDR1 as SGHAT and CDR2 as FQNNGV. CDR3 region: CASRVFGSGVETQYF. The CDR3 region has the DNA TGTGCCAGCCGAGTGTTTGGGAGTGGTGTAGAGACCCAGTACTTC. The whole variable domain, remainder taken from reference TRBV11-2 and TRBJ2-5, is EAGVAQSPRYKIIEKRQSVAFWCNPISGHATLYWYQQILGQGPKLLIQFQNNGVVDDSQLPKDRFSAERLKGVDSTLKIQPAKLEDSAVYLCASRVFGSGVETQYFGPGTRLLVL.

This sequence joins TRBV9 and TRBJ2-2; D unresolved. Trimming left V 2 bases short and J 0 bases short, with 8 bases between. The CDR3 length is 15 residues. CDR1 and CDR2 (germline): SGDLS, YYNGEE. The DNA of the CDR3 is TGTGCCAGCAGCGTCGGTCAGGCGAACACCGGGGAGCTGTTTTTT. Its protein is CASSVGQANTGELFF.

This clone was seen ten or more times. Other nucleotide sequences in the sample specify the same CDR3. This sequence joins TRBV28 and TRBJ2-7, with 7 positions matching TRBD2. Germline V gene sequence: CDR1 MDHEN, CDR2 SYDVKM. The J segment lost 2 bases and the V segment lost 1 base, leaving 5 bases of the junction unmatched. This CDR3 comprises 15 residues. The CDR3 spells CASSLSGGGTYEQYF. The DNA of the CDR3 is TGTGCCAGCAGTTTATCTGGCGGGGGAACCTACGAGCAGTACTTC.

Many counts were recorded for this clone. The rearrangement joins TRBV9 to TRBJ2-7; D not resolved. Germline-derived CDR1 and CDR2 are SGDLS and YYNGEE. The CDR3 consists of 14 residues. V shed 0 bases and J shed 0 bases, with 7 bases lying between them. The CDR3 spells CASSVDFSSYEQYF. For the CDR3, the DNA is TGTGCCAGCAGCGTAGATTTCTCCTCCTACGAGCAGTACTTC.

The chain links TRBV29-1 to TRBJ2-3, with 9 bases identical to TRBD2. J gave up 3 bases and V 7 bases, and 5 bases lay outside the gene matches. The V gene's germline CDR1 is SQVTM and CDR2 ANQGSEA. The CDR3 runs to 13 residues. DNA for the CDR3: TGCAGCGCCGGCGGGGGGGGGACAGATACGCAGTATTTT. It encodes CSAGGGGTDTQYF.

This sequence joins TRBV2 and TRBJ1-5; perhaps TRBD1 as D (5 bases). The CDR3 is made up of 13 amino acids. V lost 7 bases and J 4 bases, leaving 11 bases between the germline ends. Germline V CDR1 and CDR2: SNHLY, FYNNEI. CDR3 coding DNA: TGTGCCAGCACCGACGGGGGAAATCAGCCCCAGCATTTT. This encodes CASTDGGNQPQHF.

This chain uses TRBV11-2 with TRBJ1-2; D is ambiguous. Germline assignment: CDR1 SGHAT and CDR2 FQNNGV. There are 15 residues in the CDR3. Trimming left V 5 bases short and J 8 bases short, with 21 bases between. This CDR3 is CASSPRGWTLLGYTF. CDR3 nucleotide sequence: TGTGCCAGCAGCCCCCGAGGGTGGACTCTCTTAGGCTACACCTTC.

This chain connects TRBV5-4 to TRBJ1-1; possibly TRBD1 for D (6 bases). The germline V and J ends were trimmed by 6 bases and 1 base, with 13 bases remaining between them. Germline V gene sequence: CDR1 SGHNT, CDR2 YYREEE (reference sequence). The CDR3 spans 14 residues. The CDR3 sequence: CASTYRGGNTEAFF. DNA for the CDR3: TGTGCCAGCACCTACCGAGGGGGGAACACTGAAGCTTTCTTT.

This rearrangement joins TRBV6-6 to TRBJ2-7, with 12 bases identical to TRBD2. Germline CDR1 and CDR2: MNHNY and SVGAGI (reference sequence). The CDR3 runs 16 residues. V gave up 5 bases and J gave up 6 bases; unmatched junction bases: 11. The DNA of the CDR3 is TGTGCCAGCAGTCAACGTCGGACTAGCGGGACCCCCGAGCAGTACTTC. Its translation: CASSQRRTSGTPEQYF.

The chain employs TRBV2 and TRBJ1-1, with D unresolved. CDR3 size: 12 residues. V gave up 8 bases and J gave up 0 bases, with 7 bases separating them. Germline CDR1 reads SNHLY; CDR2 reads FYNNEI. This chain's CDR3 is CASFHLNTEAFF. CDR3 sequence (DNA): TGTGCCAGCTTTCATCTGAACACTGAAGCTTTCTTT.

The J gene is TRBJ2-5, the V gene TRBV15, with TRBD1 matching over 10 bases. Germline assignment: CDR1 LNHNV and CDR2 YYDKDF (reference sequence). J lost 5 bases, V lost 2 bases, and 2 bases had no gene match. This CDR3 is built from 14 residues. The CDR3 protein is CATSRRQGAETQYF. Here the CDR3 DNA reads TGTGCCACCAGCAGAAGACAGGGGGCTGAGACCCAGTACTTC. Full variable domain (remainder filled in from reference TRBV15 and TRBJ2-5): DAMVIQNPRYQVTQFGKPVTLSCSQTLNHNVMYWYQQKSSQAPKLLFHYYDKDFNNEADTPDNFQSRRPNTSFCFLDIRSPGLGDTAMYLCATSRRQGAETQYFGPGTRLLVL.

The V and J genes are TRBV6-4 and TRBJ1-2, with 9 bases fitting TRBD1. This CDR3 comprises 15 residues. V lost 2 bases, J lost 2 bases, and 3 bases stayed unmatched. Germline V lookup: CDR1 MRHNA, CDR2 SNTAGT. Written as DNA, the CDR3 is TGTGCCAGCAGTGACCCCGGGACAGGGAACTATGGCTACACCTTC. Protein: CASSDPGTGNYGYTF.